Reported below is one T cell receptor (beta chain). Responder cells labeled with CFSE (approximately 200,000) were co-plated with irradiated stimulator cells labeled with violet dye (approximately 200,000). The sample belongs to a study of graft-versus-host responses after intestinal transplantation. Study findings and constraints: GvH clones were identified in recipient marrow, with some first appearing in ileum or blood.

Germline loops: CDR1 SEHNR, CDR2 FQNEAQ (reference sequence). Between the trimmed V and J ends, which lost 6 bases and 6 bases, there was a span of 20 bases. The CDR3 runs to 15 residues. Data came from immunoSEQ multiplex PCR; TCRdb stores just in-frame clones and leaves some out. The sample lists 17,000 or so clones; about 38% were seen once. The V gene is TRBV7-9, the J gene TRBJ1-1; D might be TRBD1 (5 bases). This TCR was recovered from a human patient who received an intestinal transplant. Here the sequenced sample was alloreactive CD8+ T cells from a mixed lymphocyte reaction culture, taken before intestinal transplant. Subset here: CFSE-low proliferating T cells sorted from roughly six-day pre-transplant mixed lymphocyte reaction (GvH or HvG direction). CDR3 bases: TGTGCCAGCAGACGTCCGGGGGGTCCGCCCTCTGAAGCTTTCTTT. Encoded protein: CASRRPGGPPSEAFF.